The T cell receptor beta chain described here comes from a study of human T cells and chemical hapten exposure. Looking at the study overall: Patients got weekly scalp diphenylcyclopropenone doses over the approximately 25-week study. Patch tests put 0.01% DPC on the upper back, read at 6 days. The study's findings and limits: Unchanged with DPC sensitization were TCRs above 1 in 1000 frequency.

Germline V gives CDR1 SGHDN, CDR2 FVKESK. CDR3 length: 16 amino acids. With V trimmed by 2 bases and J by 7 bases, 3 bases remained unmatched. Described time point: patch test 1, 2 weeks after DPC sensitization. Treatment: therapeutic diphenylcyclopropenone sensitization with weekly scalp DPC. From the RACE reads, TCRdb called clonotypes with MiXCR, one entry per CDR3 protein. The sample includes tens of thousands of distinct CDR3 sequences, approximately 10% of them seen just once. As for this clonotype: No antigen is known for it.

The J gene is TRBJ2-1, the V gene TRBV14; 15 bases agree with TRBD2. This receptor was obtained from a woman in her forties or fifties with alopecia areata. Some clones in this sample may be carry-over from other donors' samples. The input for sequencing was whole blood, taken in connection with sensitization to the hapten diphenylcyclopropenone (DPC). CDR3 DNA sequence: TGTGCCAGCAGCCAACTCGGGACTAGCGGGAGGAATGAGCAGTTCTTC. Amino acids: CASSQLGTSGRNEQFF.